This T cell receptor beta chain came from a study of circulating tumor DNA in untreated peripheral T-cell lymphoma. Study conclusions and caveats: In approximately 76% of patients, tumor-specific clonotypes were identified.

Between the trimmed V and J ends, which lost 5 bases and 2 bases, there was a span of 16 bases. CDR1 MDHEN and CDR2 SYDVKM come from the germline V gene. The CDR3 contains 16 residues. A remark on this clone: The antigen is unknown.

Generated by immunoSEQ multiplex PCR, the TCRdb table keeps only in-frame clones and is missing some. The sample yields approximately 6,800 clones, 62% seen once. Sequenced material: tumor tissue. The chain uses TRBV28 and TRBJ2-1; a weak D match, TRBD2 (6 bases). The sequence was obtained from a human donor with peripheral T-cell lymphoma. The CDR3 loop is CASSGRGGLTYNEQFF. The CDR3 DNA reads as TGTGCCAGCAGTGGGCGGGGTGGCCTTACCTACAATGAGCAGTTCTTC.